This TCR beta chain was identified during a study of T cell repertoires in cytomegalovirus infection. The study, taken as a whole, reports: Summed frequency of public TCR beta families distinguished CMV carriers with the relevant HLA.

Germline V gene sequence: CDR1 DFQATT, CDR2 SNEGSKA (reference sequence). V dropped 5 bases and J dropped 14; count of bases not matched to a gene: 7. The CDR3 totals 12 residues. TCRdb passed the reads through MiXCR, listing each CDR3 protein once. This sample has about 920,000 distinct CDR3 sequences; approximately 31% occur once, and the top ten carry around an eighth. For this clonotype: Its specificity is unknown.

This sequence joins TRBV20-1 and TRBJ2-1; 12 nucleotides line up with TRBD2. The source was cultured CD8+ T cells from PBMCs, collected from culture after CMV antigen stimulation. The sequence was collected from a human donor in good health (CMV status not recorded). Some clones in this sample may be carry-over from other donors' samples. The CDR3 sequence: CSAESSGGEEFF. CDR3 bases: TGCAGTGCTGAATCTAGCGGGGGGGAAGAGTTCTTC.